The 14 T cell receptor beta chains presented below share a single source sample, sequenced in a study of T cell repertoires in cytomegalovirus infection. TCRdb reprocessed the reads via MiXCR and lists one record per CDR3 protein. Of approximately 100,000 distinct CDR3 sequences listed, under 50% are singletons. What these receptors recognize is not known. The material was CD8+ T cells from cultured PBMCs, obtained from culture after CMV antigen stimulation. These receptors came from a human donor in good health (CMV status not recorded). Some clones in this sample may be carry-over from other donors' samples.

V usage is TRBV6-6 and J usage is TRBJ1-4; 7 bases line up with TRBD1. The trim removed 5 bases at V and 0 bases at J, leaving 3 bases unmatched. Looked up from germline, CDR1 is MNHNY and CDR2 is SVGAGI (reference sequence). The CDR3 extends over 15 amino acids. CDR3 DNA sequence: TGTGCCAGCAGTCAAGACAGGGCAACTAATGAAAAACTGTTTTTT. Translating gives CASSQDRATNEKLFF.

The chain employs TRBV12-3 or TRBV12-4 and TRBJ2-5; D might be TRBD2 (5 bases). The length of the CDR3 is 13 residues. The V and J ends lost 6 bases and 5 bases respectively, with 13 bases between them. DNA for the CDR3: TGTGCCAGCAGCCCTGGTTGGAGGGAGACCCAGTACTTC. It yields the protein CASSPGWRETQYF.

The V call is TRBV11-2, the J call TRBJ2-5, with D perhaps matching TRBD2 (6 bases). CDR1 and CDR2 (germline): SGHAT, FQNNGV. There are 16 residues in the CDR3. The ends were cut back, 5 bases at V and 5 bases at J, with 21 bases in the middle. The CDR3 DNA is TGTGCCAGCAGCGTCGGATTGGACTACTTGGGCGAGACCCAGTACTTC. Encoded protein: CASSVGLDYLGETQYF.

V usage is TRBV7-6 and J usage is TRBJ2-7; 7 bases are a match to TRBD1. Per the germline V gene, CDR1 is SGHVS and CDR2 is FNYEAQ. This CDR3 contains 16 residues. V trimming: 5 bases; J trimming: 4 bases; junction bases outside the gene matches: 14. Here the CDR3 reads CASSPYRQGIGYEQYF. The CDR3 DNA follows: TGTGCCAGCAGCCCCTACCGACAGGGAATTGGTTACGAGCAGTACTTC.

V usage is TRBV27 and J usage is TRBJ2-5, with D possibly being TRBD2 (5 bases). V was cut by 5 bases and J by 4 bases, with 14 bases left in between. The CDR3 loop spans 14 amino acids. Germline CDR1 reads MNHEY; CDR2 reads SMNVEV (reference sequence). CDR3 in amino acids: CASSGLYGGETQYF. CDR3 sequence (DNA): TGTGCCAGCAGTGGGCTATACGGAGGAGAGACCCAGTACTTC.

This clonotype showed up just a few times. The CDR3 reads CASSPSRGPSYNEQFF. In DNA, the CDR3 is TGTGCCAGCAGCCCATCGAGGGGTCCTTCCTACAATGAGCAGTTCTTC. The chain joins TRBV12-3 or TRBV12-4 to TRBJ2-1, with D possibly called TRBD1 or TRBD2 (5 bases each). The length of the CDR3 is 16 residues. V shed 6 bases and J shed 1 base, with 16 bases lying between them.

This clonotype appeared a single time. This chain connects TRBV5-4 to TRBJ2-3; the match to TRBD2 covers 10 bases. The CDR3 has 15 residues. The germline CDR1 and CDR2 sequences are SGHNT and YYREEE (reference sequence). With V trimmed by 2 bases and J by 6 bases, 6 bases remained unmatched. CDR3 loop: CASSFSGGAVDTQYF. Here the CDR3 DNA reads TGTGCCAGCAGCTTCAGCGGGGGGGCCGTGGATACGCAGTATTTT.

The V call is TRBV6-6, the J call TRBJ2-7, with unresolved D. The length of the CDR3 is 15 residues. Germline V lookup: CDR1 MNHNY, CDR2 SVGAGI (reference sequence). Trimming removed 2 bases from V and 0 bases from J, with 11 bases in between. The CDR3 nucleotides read TGTGCCAGCAGTTACAGTCTCCCCAGCTCCTACGAGCAGTACTTC. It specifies CASSYSLPSSYEQYF.

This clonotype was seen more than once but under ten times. CDR3 nucleotide sequence: TGTGCCAGCAGTTTAGGCCTCCGGAGCGGGGGGGCCAATGAGCAGTTCTTC. Amino acid sequence: CASSLGLRSGGANEQFF. The gene calls are TRBV12-3 or TRBV12-4 and TRBJ2-1; 10 positions agree with TRBD2. The V and J ends lost 1 base and 6 bases, in that order; junction bases with no gene match: 9. This CDR3 comprises 17 residues.

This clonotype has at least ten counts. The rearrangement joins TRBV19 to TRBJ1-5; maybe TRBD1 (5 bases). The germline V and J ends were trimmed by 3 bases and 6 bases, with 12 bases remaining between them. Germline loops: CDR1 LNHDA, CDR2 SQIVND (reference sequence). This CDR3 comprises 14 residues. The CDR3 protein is CASSIGAWVQPQHF. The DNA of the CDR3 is TGTGCCAGTAGTATTGGGGCTTGGGTTCAGCCCCAGCATTTT.

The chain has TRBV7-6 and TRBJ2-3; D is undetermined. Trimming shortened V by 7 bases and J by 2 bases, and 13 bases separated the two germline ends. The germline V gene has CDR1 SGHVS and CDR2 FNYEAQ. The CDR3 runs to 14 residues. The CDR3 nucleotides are TGTGCCAGCAACCGAGGCCTGGTCACAGATACGCAGTATTTT. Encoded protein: CASNRGLVTDTQYF.

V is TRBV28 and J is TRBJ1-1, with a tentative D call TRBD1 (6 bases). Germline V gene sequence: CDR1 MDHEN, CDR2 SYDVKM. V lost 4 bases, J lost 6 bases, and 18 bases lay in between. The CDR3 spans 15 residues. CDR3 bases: TGTGCCAGCAGTTCAGGGCAGGGGATGATGGCTGAAGCTTTCTTT. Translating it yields CASSSGQGMMAEAFF. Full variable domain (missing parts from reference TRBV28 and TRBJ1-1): DVKVTQSSRYLVKRTGEKVFLECVQDMDHENMFWYRQDPGLGLRLIYFSYDVKMKEKGDIPEGYSVSREKKERFSLILESASTNQTSMYLCASSSGQGMMAEAFFGQGTRLTVV.

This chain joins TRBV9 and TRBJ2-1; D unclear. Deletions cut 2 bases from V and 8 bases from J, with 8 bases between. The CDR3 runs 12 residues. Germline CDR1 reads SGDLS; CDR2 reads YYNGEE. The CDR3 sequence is CASSVSADEQFF. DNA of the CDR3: TGTGCCAGCAGCGTCAGCGCGGATGAGCAGTTCTTC.

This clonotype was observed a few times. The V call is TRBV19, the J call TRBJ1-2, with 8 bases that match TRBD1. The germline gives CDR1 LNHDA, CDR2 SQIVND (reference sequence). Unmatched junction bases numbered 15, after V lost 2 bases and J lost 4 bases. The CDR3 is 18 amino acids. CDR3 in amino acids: CASSIFTGGQATIYGYTF. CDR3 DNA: TGTGCCAGTAGTATATTTACTGGGGGACAGGCGACGATCTATGGCTACACCTTC.